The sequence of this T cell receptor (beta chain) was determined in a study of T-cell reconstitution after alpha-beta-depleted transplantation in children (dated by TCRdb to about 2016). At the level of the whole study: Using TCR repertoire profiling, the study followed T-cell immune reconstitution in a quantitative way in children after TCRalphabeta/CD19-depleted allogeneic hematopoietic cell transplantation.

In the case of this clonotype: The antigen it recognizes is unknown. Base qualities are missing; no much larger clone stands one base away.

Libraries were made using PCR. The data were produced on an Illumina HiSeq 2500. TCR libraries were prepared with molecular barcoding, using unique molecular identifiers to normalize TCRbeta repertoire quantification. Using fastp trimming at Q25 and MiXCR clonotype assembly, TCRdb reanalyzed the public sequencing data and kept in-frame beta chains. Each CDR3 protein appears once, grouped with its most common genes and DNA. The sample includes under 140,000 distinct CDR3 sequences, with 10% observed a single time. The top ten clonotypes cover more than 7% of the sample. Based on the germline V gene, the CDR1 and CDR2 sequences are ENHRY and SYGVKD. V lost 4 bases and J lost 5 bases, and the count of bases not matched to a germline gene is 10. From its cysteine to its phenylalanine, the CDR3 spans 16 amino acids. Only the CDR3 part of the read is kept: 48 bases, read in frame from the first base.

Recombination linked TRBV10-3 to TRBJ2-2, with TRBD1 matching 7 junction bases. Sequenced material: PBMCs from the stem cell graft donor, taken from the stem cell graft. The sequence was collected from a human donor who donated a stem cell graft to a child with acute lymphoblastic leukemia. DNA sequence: TGTGCCATCAGTGCCGAGCACAGGGGAAGAACCGGGGAGCTGTTTTTT. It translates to CAISAEHRGRTGELFF.